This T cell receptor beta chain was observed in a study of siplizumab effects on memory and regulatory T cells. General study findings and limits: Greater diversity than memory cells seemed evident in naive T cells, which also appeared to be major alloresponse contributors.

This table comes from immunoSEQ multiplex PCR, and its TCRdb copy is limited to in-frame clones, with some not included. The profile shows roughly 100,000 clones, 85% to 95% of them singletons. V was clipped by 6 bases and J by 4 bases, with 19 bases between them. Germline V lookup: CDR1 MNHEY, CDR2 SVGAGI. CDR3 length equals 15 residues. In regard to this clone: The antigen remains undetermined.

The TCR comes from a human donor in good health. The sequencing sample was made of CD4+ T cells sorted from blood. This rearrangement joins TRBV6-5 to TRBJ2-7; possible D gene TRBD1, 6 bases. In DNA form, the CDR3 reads TGTGCCAGCAGCCACCCCCCCGGGCAGGGGTACGAGCAGTACTTC. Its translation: CASSHPPGQGYEQYF.